A single sample gave rise to the 29 T cell receptor beta chains below, sequenced in a study of T cell responses to AZD1222 COVID-19 vaccine. Method: immunoSEQ multiplex PCR; TCRdb's copy keeps in-frame clones and lacks some. The sample lists fewer than 200,000 clones; less than 90% were seen once. This sample comprised peripheral blood, obtained on day 0 of AZD1222 vaccination. These receptors were taken from an adult in good health.

The rearrangement links TRBV21-1 to TRBJ2-1; the D call in the table, TRBD2, was not verified against the DNA. TRBV21-1 corresponds to a pseudogene. This CDR3 spans 15 amino acids. The CDR3 reads CASSKQLAGGHEQFF. CDR3 coding DNA: TGTGCCAGCAGCAAACAGCTAGCGGGAGGGCATGAGCAGTTCTTC.

J is TRBJ2-2 and V is TRBV4-3; 7 bases agree with TRBD1. The trim removed 0 bases at V and 0 bases at J, leaving 10 bases unmatched. Germline V gene lookup returns CDR1 LGHNA and CDR2 YSLEER. This CDR3 has 19 residues. CDR3 amino acids: CASSQDLATGTANTGELFF. The CDR3 DNA reads TGCGCCAGCAGCCAAGATCTTGCGACCGGGACAGCGAACACCGGGGAGCTGTTTTTT.

This chain joins TRBV6-5 and TRBJ1-2; the D is unclear. The CDR3 covers 15 residues. Trimming removed 6 bases at V and 4 bases at J, with 18 bases between. CDR1 and CDR2 from the germline V gene are MNHEY and SVGAGI. CDR3 sequence reads: CASSPGGILAYGYTF. In nucleotides, the CDR3 is TGTGCCAGCAGCCCAGGAGGAATTCTCGCCTATGGCTACACCTTC.

The V gene is TRBV5-6, the J gene TRBJ2-5, with 7 bases matching TRBD1. The germline gives CDR1 SGHDT, CDR2 YYEEEE. The CDR3 consists of 14 residues. J was trimmed by 5 bases and V by 3 bases; bases with no gene match: 7. The CDR3 loop is CASSSRQGSETQYF. The DNA of the CDR3 is TGTGCCAGCAGCTCAAGACAGGGAAGTGAGACCCAGTACTTC.

The J gene is TRBJ1-2, the V gene TRBV29-1; D gene uncertain. V was clipped by 3 bases and J by 7 bases, with 12 bases between them. This CDR3 has 12 amino acids. Germline V gene lookup returns CDR1 SQVTM and CDR2 ANQGSEA. CDR3 coding DNA: TGCAGCGTTGAGGCGGGTGCGGGTGGCTACACCTTC. This gives the protein CSVEAGAGGYTF.

This chain links TRBV5-5 with TRBJ2-5; D assignment may be TRBD1 or TRBD2 (5 bases each). Germline V gives CDR1 SGHKS, CDR2 YYEKEE (reference sequence). CDR3 length equals 14 residues. With 5 bases removed from V and 1 base from J, the gap between germline ends came to 12 bases. CDR3 loop: CASSGGGPQETQYF. As DNA, the CDR3 is TGTGCCAGCAGTGGGGGTGGGCCCCAAGAGACCCAGTACTTC.

The CDR3 DNA is TGCGCCAGCAGTCAATCGGGACTCCCCCGGCGAGAGACCCAGTACTTC. Translated: CASSQSGLPRRETQYF. The chain links TRBV23-1 to TRBJ2-5; D perhaps matches TRBD2 (6 bases). TRBV23-1 is an ORF; its function is uncertain. This CDR3 has 16 residues. V was pared by 0 bases and J by 4 bases, with 15 bases between.

The chain employs TRBV19 and TRBJ2-2, with TRBD2 matching 14 bases. Germline CDR1 and CDR2: LNHDA and SQIVND (reference sequence). CDR3 length equals 19 residues. The J segment lost 4 bases and the V segment lost 5 bases, leaving 12 bases of the junction unmatched. The CDR3 is CASSLMTSGRAGSTGELFF. The CDR3 DNA reads TGTGCCAGTAGTCTCATGACTAGCGGGAGGGCCGGGAGCACCGGGGAGCTGTTTTTT.

The chain has TRBV2 and TRBJ1-1; 8 bases align to TRBD1. Trimming cost V 6 bases and J 3 bases; bases outside gene matches: 9. CDR1 and CDR2 (germline): SNHLY, FYNNEI. The CDR3 extends over 15 amino acids. CDR3 loop: CASRARQGWDTEAFF. The CDR3 DNA follows: TGTGCCAGCAGGGCCAGACAGGGGTGGGACACTGAAGCTTTCTTT.

CDR3 region: CSVVAGVGYTF. DNA of the CDR3: TGCAGCGTTGTTGCGGGGGTCGGCTACACCTTC. V is TRBV29-1 and J is TRBJ1-2, with D possibly matching TRBD1 (5 bases). Germline V gene data show CDR1 as SQVTM and CDR2 as ANQGSEA. Trimming took 4 bases from V and 8 from J, leaving 11 bases between them. The CDR3 has 11 residues.

The chain combines TRBV4-2 with TRBJ2-5, with 10 positions matching TRBD2. Germline values: CDR1 LGHNA, CDR2 YNFKEQ. The trim removed 1 base at V and 4 bases at J, leaving 3 bases unmatched. The CDR3 loop spans 15 amino acids. Here the CDR3 reads CASSQVASGRETQYF. Written as DNA, the CDR3 is TGTGCCAGCAGCCAAGTAGCTAGCGGGAGAGAGACCCAGTACTTC.

This chain joins TRBV7-9 and TRBJ2-2; D possibly corresponds to TRBD1 (5 bases). The germline CDR1 and CDR2 sequences are SEHNR and FQNEAQ (reference sequence). V was pared by 6 bases and J by 3 bases, with 11 bases between. There are 14 residues in the CDR3. The CDR3 sequence: CASRPARDTGELFF. The CDR3 nucleotides read TGTGCCAGCAGGCCGGCCAGGGACACCGGGGAGCTGTTTTTT.

This chain joins TRBV9 and TRBJ1-6; D remains unclear. Trimming shortened V by 3 bases and J by 11 bases, and 9 bases separated the two germline ends. The CDR3 contains 12 residues. From germline, CDR1 is SGDLS and CDR2 YYNGEE. The CDR3, as DNA: TGTGCCAGCAGCGCTGAAACCCCACCCCTCCACTTT. Its protein is CASSAETPPLHF.

J is TRBJ2-1 and V is TRBV7-3; D tentatively fits TRBD1 or TRBD2 (5 bases each). Germline V gives CDR1 SGHTA, CDR2 FQGTGA. V shed 5 bases and J shed 6 bases, with 20 bases lying between them. The CDR3 is 16 residues long. This chain's CDR3 is CASSASGRRSGNEQFF. CDR3 bases: TGTGCCAGCAGCGCTTCGGGACGCAGGAGTGGCAATGAGCAGTTCTTC. The full variable domain, rest sourced from reference TRBV7-3 and TRBJ2-1, is GAGVSQTPSNKVTEKGKYVELRCDPISGHTALYWYRQSLGQGPEFLIYFQGTGAADDSGLPNDRFFAVRPEGSVSTLKIQRTERGDSAVYLCASSASGRRSGNEQFFGPGTRLTVL.

The rearrangement uses TRBV10-3 and TRBJ1-2; tentatively, D is TRBD1 (6 bases). The V end was cut by 2 bases, the J end by 8 bases, with 9 bases between. Germline V gene data show CDR1 as ENHRY and CDR2 as SYGVKD. This CDR3 is 12 amino acids long. The CDR3 reads CAISEVTGGYTF. CDR3 nucleotide sequence: TGTGCCATCAGTGAGGTGACAGGAGGCTACACCTTC.

The V gene is TRBV19, the J gene TRBJ2-1; TRBD2 agrees at 8 bases. This CDR3 has 14 amino acids. J was trimmed by 8 bases and V by 5 bases; bases with no gene match: 8. CDR1 and CDR2 from the germline V gene are LNHDA and SQIVND (reference sequence). The CDR3 spells CASSLGSGRDEQFF. Written as DNA, the CDR3 is TGTGCCAGTAGTTTGGGAAGCGGGAGAGATGAGCAGTTCTTC.

The J gene is TRBJ1-1, the V gene TRBV7-6; D uncertain. Trimming took 1 base from V and 1 from J, leaving 7 bases between them. Per the germline V gene, CDR1 is SGHVS and CDR2 is FNYEAQ. CDR3 length: 14 amino acids. CDR3 region: CASSLDMGNTEAFF. The CDR3 nucleotides are TGTGCCAGCAGCTTAGACATGGGGAACACTGAAGCTTTCTTT. The full variable domain, its missing parts supplied by reference TRBV7-6 and TRBJ1-1, is GAGVSQSPRYKVTKRGQDVALRCDPISGHVSLYWYRQALGQGPEFLTYFNYEAQQDKSGLPNDRFSAERPEGSISTLTIQRTEQRDSAMYRCASSLDMGNTEAFFGQGTRLTVV.

The chain couples TRBV12-3 or TRBV12-4 to TRBJ2-7, with D perhaps matching TRBD1 (5 bases). With 1 base removed from V and 3 bases from J, the gap between germline ends came to 7 bases. This CDR3 has 13 residues. The CDR3 reads CASSLVDSYEQYF. DNA of the CDR3: TGTGCCAGCAGTTTAGTTGACAGCTACGAGCAGTACTTC.

The rearrangement joins TRBV29-1 to TRBJ1-1; D might be TRBD1 (5 bases). Germline V gene lookup returns CDR1 SQVTM and CDR2 ANQGSEA. V lost 3 bases, J lost 6 bases, and 8 bases lay in between. The CDR3 covers 11 residues. This chain's CDR3 is CSVERGSEAFF. The CDR3 DNA follows: TGCAGCGTTGAGAGGGGCTCTGAAGCTTTCTTT.

The chain joins TRBV11-2 to TRBJ2-1, with TRBD2 matching over 11 bases. The CDR3 length is 18 residues. Germline V CDR1 and CDR2: SGHAT, FQNNGV. V trimming: 2 bases; J trimming: 0 bases; junction bases outside the gene matches: 6. CDR3 nucleotides: TGTGCCAGCAGCTTAAAACTAGCGGGGGAGAGCTCCTACAATGAGCAGTTCTTC. Its translation is CASSLKLAGESSYNEQFF.

The V gene is TRBV4-2, the J gene TRBJ2-7; a weak D match, TRBD2 (6 bases). The CDR3 totals 16 residues. Trimming stripped 0 bases from V and 3 bases from J, with 15 bases between. The germline gives CDR1 LGHNA, CDR2 YNFKEQ. CDR3 region: CASSQEGAAGNYEQYF. CDR3 bases: TGTGCCAGCAGCCAAGAAGGGGCGGCGGGGAACTACGAGCAGTACTTC.

The J gene is TRBJ2-3, the V gene TRBV30; 11 nucleotides agree with TRBD2. With 3 bases clipped from V and 4 bases from J, the junction kept 6 bases outside the gene matches. The CDR3 consists of 15 residues. Germline V gene data show CDR1 as GTSNPN and CDR2 as SVGIG (reference sequence). In DNA, the CDR3 is TGTGCCTGGAGCCGACTAGCGGGGAGGGCAGATACGCAGTATTTT. Its protein is CAWSRLAGRADTQYF.

V usage is TRBV28 and J usage is TRBJ2-5; D might be TRBD2 (6 bases). The CDR3 loop spans 15 amino acids. CDR1 is MDHEN and CDR2 is SYDVKM in the germline V gene. V dropped 8 bases and J dropped 5 bases, with 21 bases sitting between them. The CDR3 nucleotides read TGTGCCAGCTCCACGGCACTCGGGAGTACGGAGACCCAGTACTTC. This gives the protein CASSTALGSTETQYF.

The J gene is TRBJ2-3, the V gene TRBV19, with 7 bases matching TRBD1. V lost 2 bases to trimming and J lost 1 base; unmatched junction nucleotides: 3. The CDR3 has 15 amino acids. Germline V CDR1 and CDR2: LNHDA, SQIVND (reference sequence). The chain's CDR3 is CASSITGTGTDTQYF. DNA of the CDR3: TGTGCCAGTAGTATAACAGGGACAGGCACAGATACGCAGTATTTT.

The rearrangement joins TRBV9 to TRBJ2-5; the match to TRBD1 covers 9 bases. Germline CDR1 SGDLS, CDR2 YYNGEE. V was pared by 2 bases and J by 5 bases, with 13 bases of the junction left unmatched. This CDR3 contains 17 residues. Here the CDR3 DNA reads TGTGCCAGCAGCGTTTTGGCTGGGACAGGGTCTTGGGAGACCCAGTACTTC. This codes for CASSVLAGTGSWETQYF.

J is TRBJ2-1 and V is TRBV6-2 or TRBV6-3, with 11 bases that match TRBD2. The V and J ends lost 4 bases and 0 bases, in that order; junction bases with no gene match: 11. This CDR3 has 19 amino acids. Germline V gene sequence: CDR1 MNHEY, CDR2 SVGEGT. The CDR3 protein is CASSLIIGTSGISYNEQFF. In DNA, the CDR3 is TGTGCCAGCAGTTTAATTATCGGGACTAGCGGAATCTCCTACAATGAGCAGTTCTTC.

CDR3 coding DNA: TGTGCCAGCAGACTGGGGGATCAGCCCCAGCATTTT. Translated: CASRLGDQPQHF. J is TRBJ1-5 and V is TRBV6-5, with D possibly matching TRBD1 (5 bases). The CDR3 spans 12 residues. The germline CDR1 and CDR2 sequences are MNHEY and SVGAGI. Between the trimmed V and J ends, which lost 6 bases and 5 bases, there was a span of 8 bases.

This sequence joins TRBV5-6 and TRBJ2-6; no clear D gene. CDR3 size: 16 residues. Looked up from germline, CDR1 is SGHDT and CDR2 is YYEEEE. V was pared by 1 base and J by 2 bases, with 10 bases between. CDR3 DNA sequence: TGTGCCAGCAGCTTGCCGAACCCCGCTGGGGCCAACGTCCTGACTTTC. Its translation is CASSLPNPAGANVLTF.

The V call is TRBV6-1, the J call TRBJ2-7; D not resolved. CDR1 is MNHNS, CDR2 SASEGT, per germline. The germline V and J ends were trimmed by 1 base and 2 bases, with 6 bases remaining between them. This CDR3 region has 13 residues. The CDR3 nucleotides read TGTGCCAGCAGTGAAGGGAAGGCCTACGAGCAGTACTTC. Its protein product is CASSEGKAYEQYF.